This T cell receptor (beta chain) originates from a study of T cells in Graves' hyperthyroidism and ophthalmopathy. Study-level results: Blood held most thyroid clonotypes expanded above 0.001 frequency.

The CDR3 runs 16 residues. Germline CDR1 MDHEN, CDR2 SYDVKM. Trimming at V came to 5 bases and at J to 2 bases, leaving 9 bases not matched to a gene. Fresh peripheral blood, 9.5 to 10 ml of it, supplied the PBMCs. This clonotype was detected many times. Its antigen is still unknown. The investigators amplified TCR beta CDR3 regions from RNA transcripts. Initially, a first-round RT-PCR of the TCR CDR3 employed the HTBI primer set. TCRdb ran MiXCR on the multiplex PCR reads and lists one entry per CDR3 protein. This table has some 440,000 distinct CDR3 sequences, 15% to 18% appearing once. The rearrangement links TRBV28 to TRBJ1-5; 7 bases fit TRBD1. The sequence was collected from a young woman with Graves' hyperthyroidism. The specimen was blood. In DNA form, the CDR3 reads TGTGCCAGCAGTACACAGACAGGGCAAGGCAATCAGCCCCAGCATTTT. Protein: CASSTQTGQGNQPQHF.